This T cell receptor beta chain stems from a study of T cells in Graves' hyperthyroidism and ophthalmopathy. Germline loops: CDR1 ENHRY, CDR2 SYGVKD. This CDR3 has 12 amino acids. V was pared by 4 bases and J by 0 bases, with 4 bases between. Authors of the study amplified TCR beta CDR3 regions from RNA transcripts. Using the HTBI primer set, a first-round RT-PCR was run on the TCR CDR3. Via MiXCR, TCRdb re-called the multiplex PCR reads, giving one row per CDR3 protein. The sample holds 550,000 to 700,000 distinct CDR3 sequences; 40% to 55% are singletons and the top ten take roughly 19%. The J gene is TRBJ2-7, the V gene TRBV10-3, with D unresolved. Material: peripheral blood or thyroid tissue (not recorded which). The sequence was obtained from an adult woman with Graves' disease, either hyperthyroidism or ophthalmopathy (not recorded which). The CDR3 loop reads CAISGPSYEQYF. The CDR3 DNA reads TGTGCCATCAGTGGTCCCTCCTACGAGCAGTACTTC.